These T cell receptor beta chains were read from a single sample in a study of blood T cell repertoires in COVID-19. Libraries were prepared by immunoSEQ multiplex PCR; TCRdb keeps only in-frame clonotypes and omits some of them. The sample holds about 230,000 clones, over 80% seen once. Sequenced sample: peripheral blood. These receptors all come from a woman aged 70 to 79 with active or convalescent COVID-19. Each CDR3 is given with its conserved first and last residue. Each record gives: V gene, D gene, J gene, clone size, CDR3 protein, CDR3 DNA. A D gene is named only where the DNA matches it firmly. For some rows the clone size is stated as once, few or many, or as a class when expanded; others skip it.

V: TRBV28; D: -; J: TRBJ2-5; size: -; CDR3: CASSLAAGAGETQYF; DNA: TGTGCCAGCAGTTTAGCGGCAGGGGCAGGGGAGACCCAGTACTTC
V: TRBV29-1; D: -; J: TRBJ2-3; size: -; CDR3: CSVWGPSDTQYF; DNA: TGCAGCGTTTGGGGGCCTTCAGATACGCAGTATTTT
V: TRBV27; D: -; J: TRBJ2-3; size: -; CDR3: CASSFYRGITDTQYF; DNA: TGTGCCAGCAGTTTTTATCGGGGGATCACAGATACGCAGTATTTT
V: TRBV3-1/TRBV3-2; D: -; J: TRBJ1-1; size: -; CDR3: CASGDTEAFF; DNA: TGTGCCAGCGGAGACACTGAAGCTTTCTTT
V: TRBV16; D: -; J: TRBJ2-7; size: -; CDR3: CASSPQPGIGGEQYF; DNA: TGTGCCAGCAGCCCCCAGCCGGGGATCGGTGGCGAGCAGTACTTC
V: TRBV5-6; D: -; J: TRBJ1-4; size: few; CDR3: CASSKQTNEKLFF; DNA: TGTGCCAGCAGCAAACAGACGAATGAAAAACTGTTTTTT
V: TRBV24-1; D: -; J: TRBJ1-5; size: -; CDR3: CATSDRQLNQPQHF; DNA: TGTGCCACCAGTGACAGACAGCTCAATCAGCCCCAGCATTTT
V: TRBV5-1; D: TRBD2; J: TRBJ2-3; size: -; CDR3: CASSLSSGGLIDTQYF; DNA: TGCGCCAGCAGCTTGTCTAGCGGGGGGCTGATCGATACGCAGTATTTT
V: TRBV7-2; D: TRBD2; J: TRBJ2-1; size: -; CDR3: CASSPWGGGLDNEQFF; DNA: TGTGCCAGCAGCCCTTGGGGCGGGGGTCTTGACAATGAGCAGTTCTTC
V: TRBV25-1; D: TRBD1; J: TRBJ2-1; size: few; CDR3: CASSEYGAGGSYNEQFF; DNA: TGTGCCAGCAGTGAATATGGCGCAGGGGGCTCCTACAATGAGCAGTTCTTC
V: TRBV30; D: -; J: TRBJ2-2; size: -; CDR3: CAWSGVGELFF; DNA: TGTGCCTGGAGTGGAGTCGGGGAGCTGTTTTTT
V: TRBV30; D: -; J: TRBJ2-7; size: -; CDR3: CAATQGIEQYF; DNA: TGTGCTGCTACCCAGGGGATCGAGCAGTACTTC
V: TRBV29-1; D: -; J: TRBJ1-5; size: -; CDR3: CSVGSGDQPQHF; DNA: TGCAGCGTTGGGTCCGGGGATCAGCCCCAGCATTTT
V: TRBV5-6; D: -; J: TRBJ1-5; size: -; CDR3: CASSLGHRAGNQPQHF; DNA: TGTGCCAGCAGCTTGGGGCACAGGGCCGGCAATCAGCCCCAGCATTTT
V: TRBV6-2/TRBV6-3; D: -; J: TRBJ1-2; size: once; CDR3: CASSYSGSRRKSGGYTF; DNA: TGTGCCAGCAGTTACTCGGGGTCGCGGCGGAAAAGCGGTGGCTACACCTTC
V: TRBV3-1/TRBV3-2; D: -; J: TRBJ2-5; size: -; CDR3: CASGGAVETQYF; DNA: TGTGCCAGCGGGGGGGCCGTGGAGACCCAGTACTTC
V: TRBV4-1; D: -; J: TRBJ2-5; size: -; CDR3: CASSHPNRGGTQYF; DNA: TGCGCCAGCAGCCATCCTAACCGAGGGGGGACCCAGTACTTC
V: TRBV28; D: TRBD1; J: TRBJ1-2; size: -; CDR3: CASREQGYGYTF; DNA: TGTGCCAGCAGGGAACAGGGGTACGGCTACACCTTC
V: TRBV4-3; D: -; J: TRBJ2-7; size: -; CDR3: CASSHETGNEQYF; DNA: TGCGCCAGCAGCCATGAAACAGGGAACGAGCAGTACTTC
V: TRBV10-3; D: TRBD2; J: TRBJ2-7; size: -; CDR3: CAISEGLAGQYF; DNA: TGTGCCATCAGTGAGGGGCTAGCGGGACAGTACTTC
V: TRBV9; D: TRBD2; J: TRBJ2-3; size: -; CDR3: CASTRGSGGTDTQYF; DNA: TGTGCCAGCACCCGCGGCAGCGGGGGCACAGATACGCAGTATTTT
V: TRBV2; D: TRBD1; J: TRBJ1-3; size: few; CDR3: CASMEDRARNTIYF; DNA: TGTGCCAGCATGGAGGACAGGGCACGAAACACCATATATTTT
V: TRBV6-5; D: -; J: TRBJ2-1; size: -; CDR3: CATRRWGDNEQFF; DNA: TGTGCCACCCGCCGGTGGGGGGACAATGAGCAGTTCTTC
V: TRBV18; D: -; J: TRBJ2-2; size: few; CDR3: CASSPRRGNTGELFF; DNA: TGTGCCAGCTCCCCGAGGAGGGGGAACACCGGGGAGCTGTTTTTT
V: TRBV18; D: TRBD1; J: TRBJ2-7; size: -; CDR3: CASSPGQDYEQYF; DNA: TGTGCCAGCTCACCGGGACAGGACTACGAGCAGTACTTC
V: TRBV9; D: TRBD2; J: TRBJ2-1; size: -; CDR3: CASSVGLAGAVTSYNEQFF; DNA: TGTGCCAGCAGCGTAGGTTTAGCGGGGGCCGTTACTTCCTACAATGAGCAGTTCTTC
V: TRBV5-6; D: TRBD2; J: TRBJ2-3; size: -; CDR3: CASSPLAGRSTDTQYF; DNA: TGTGCCAGCAGCCCTCTAGCGGGCCGAAGCACAGATACGCAGTATTTT
V: TRBV16; D: TRBD1; J: TRBJ2-6; size: -; CDR3: CASSITGAPGANVLTF; DNA: TGTGCCAGCAGCATAACAGGGGCCCCTGGGGCCAACGTCCTGACTTTC
V: TRBV7-2; D: -; J: TRBJ1-1; size: -; CDR3: CASSLKRFRLVPDTEAFF; DNA: TGTGCCAGCAGCCTCAAAAGGTTCCGGCTAGTACCGGACACTGAAGCTTTCTTT
V: TRBV9; D: TRBD1; J: TRBJ1-1; size: -; CDR3: CASSVDPGQGDAFF; DNA: TGTGCCAGCAGCGTAGATCCCGGACAGGGGGACGCTTTCTTT
V: TRBV7-2; D: -; J: TRBJ2-3; size: few; CDR3: CASSLEWRGDTQYF; DNA: TGTGCCAGCAGCTTAGAATGGCGAGGAGATACGCAGTATTTT
V: TRBV18; D: -; J: TRBJ2-3; size: -; CDR3: CASSPPGADTQYF; DNA: TGTGCCAGCTCACCACCCGGTGCAGATACGCAGTATTTT
V: TRBV7-9; D: TRBD2; J: TRBJ2-3; size: -; CDR3: CASSFGLAVFLTDTQYF; DNA: TGTGCCAGCAGCTTCGGACTAGCGGTTTTCCTCACAGATACGCAGTATTTT
V: TRBV6-5; D: -; J: TRBJ1-1; size: -; CDR3: CASIPYWNTEAFF; DNA: TGTGCCAGCATCCCCTATTGGAACACTGAAGCTTTCTTT
V: TRBV5-3; D: TRBD1; J: TRBJ1-3; size: few; CDR3: CARREDRGRNTIYF; DNA: TGTGCCAGAAGAGAGGACAGGGGACGAAACACCATATATTTT
V: TRBV2; D: TRBD1; J: TRBJ1-5; size: -; CDR3: CASSDRGIGNQPQHF; DNA: TGTGCCAGCAGCGACAGGGGGATTGGCAATCAGCCCCAGCATTTT
V: TRBV29-1; D: -; J: TRBJ1-5; size: -; CDR3: CSVRRDSNQPQHF; DNA: TGCAGCGTTCGACGGGATAGCAATCAGCCCCAGCATTTT
V: TRBV27; D: -; J: TRBJ1-6; size: -; CDR3: CASSLRQSYNSPLHF; DNA: TGTGCCAGCAGTTTACGACAGAGCTATAATTCACCCCTCCACTTT
V: TRBV2; D: -; J: TRBJ1-1; size: -; CDR3: CASSDLVAGSEAEAFF; DNA: TGTGCCAGCAGTGATTTAGTGGCAGGCTCGGAGGCTGAAGCTTTCTTT
V: TRBV25-1; D: TRBD1; J: TRBJ1-1; size: -; CDR3: CASSAGQLNTEAFF; DNA: TGTGCCAGCAGTGCGGGACAGCTAAACACTGAAGCTTTCTTT
V: TRBV7-2; D: -; J: TRBJ2-7; size: few; CDR3: CASSPLSYRGGEQYF; DNA: TGTGCCAGCAGCCCCCTAAGCTACCGCGGTGGCGAGCAGTACTTC
V: TRBV5-1; D: -; J: TRBJ1-2; size: few; CDR3: CASSFVQGYGYTF; DNA: TGCGCCAGCAGCTTCGTACAGGGCTATGGCTACACCTTC
V: TRBV6-5; D: TRBD1; J: TRBJ2-1; size: -; CDR3: CASRDSGTGVNEQFF; DNA: TGTGCCAGCAGGGACTCCGGGACAGGGGTCAATGAGCAGTTCTTC
V: TRBV11-3; D: -; J: TRBJ2-5; size: once; CDR3: CASSYWTVETQYF; DNA: TGTGCCAGCAGCTACTGGACTGTGGAGACCCAGTACTTC
V: TRBV2; D: TRBD2; J: TRBJ2-1; size: -; CDR3: CASTLSGAPYNEQFF; DNA: TGTGCCAGTACCCTTAGCGGGGCCCCCTACAATGAGCAGTTCTTC
V: TRBV18; D: TRBD2; J: TRBJ2-2; size: -; CDR3: CASSQGTSGSAGELFF; DNA: TGTGCCAGCTCACAGGGGACTAGCGGGAGTGCCGGGGAGCTGTTTTTT
V: TRBV19; D: -; J: TRBJ1-2; size: -; CDR3: CASSEMEGRRGFYGYTF; DNA: TGTGCCAGTAGTGAAATGGAGGGAAGGCGAGGGTTCTATGGCTACACCTTC
V: TRBV7-9; D: -; J: TRBJ1-1; size: -; CDR3: CASSLALGPRTEAFF; DNA: TGTGCCAGCAGCTTAGCTTTGGGCCCTCGAACTGAAGCTTTCTTT
V: TRBV6-2/TRBV6-3; D: -; J: TRBJ2-3; size: -; CDR3: CASSSGLDSSRWDTQYF; DNA: TGTGCCAGCAGTTCGGGGTTGGACTCCTCCCGTTGGGATACGCAGTATTTT
V: TRBV2; D: -; J: TRBJ1-1; size: -; CDR3: CARGREATEAFF; DNA: TGTGCCAGAGGCAGGGAGGCCACTGAAGCTTTCTTT
V: TRBV10-3; D: -; J: TRBJ1-5; size: -; CDR3: CAISESHRGNQPQHF; DNA: TGTGCCATCAGTGAGTCTCATCGGGGGAATCAGCCCCAGCATTTT
V: TRBV9; D: -; J: TRBJ1-4; size: -; CDR3: CASSLEEGFEKLFF; DNA: TGTGCCAGCAGCTTGGAGGAGGGGTTTGAAAAACTGTTTTTT
V: TRBV7-9; D: -; J: TRBJ1-4; size: few; CDR3: CASSLHGTNEKLFF; DNA: TGTGCCAGCAGCTTACACGGAACTAATGAAAAACTGTTTTTT
V: TRBV28; D: TRBD2; J: TRBJ2-7; size: -; CDR3: CASSLWGLAGVGYEQYF; DNA: TGTGCCAGCAGTTTATGGGGACTAGCGGGAGTGGGCTACGAGCAGTACTTC
V: TRBV20-1; D: -; J: TRBJ2-7; size: -; CDR3: CSASGFLEQYF; DNA: TGCAGTGCTTCAGGGTTTCTCGAGCAGTACTTC
V: TRBV6-1; D: -; J: TRBJ1-5; size: once; CDR3: CASSELPGQPQHF; DNA: TGTGCCAGCAGTGAACTCCCCGGTCAGCCCCAGCATTTT
V: TRBV7-6; D: -; J: TRBJ2-2; size: -; CDR3: CASSLRACDRGAVF; DNA: TGTGCCAGCAGCTTAAGGGCTTGTGACCGGGGAGCTGTTTTT
V: TRBV7-2; D: TRBD1; J: TRBJ2-2; size: few; CDR3: CASSPGQGGLTGELFF; DNA: TGTGCCAGCAGCCCCGGACAGGGCGGACTGACCGGGGAGCTGTTTTTT
V: TRBV5-1; D: TRBD2; J: TRBJ2-3; size: -; CDR3: CASSFGTSGSTDTQYF; DNA: TGCGCCAGCAGCTTTGGCACTAGCGGTAGCACAGATACGCAGTATTTT